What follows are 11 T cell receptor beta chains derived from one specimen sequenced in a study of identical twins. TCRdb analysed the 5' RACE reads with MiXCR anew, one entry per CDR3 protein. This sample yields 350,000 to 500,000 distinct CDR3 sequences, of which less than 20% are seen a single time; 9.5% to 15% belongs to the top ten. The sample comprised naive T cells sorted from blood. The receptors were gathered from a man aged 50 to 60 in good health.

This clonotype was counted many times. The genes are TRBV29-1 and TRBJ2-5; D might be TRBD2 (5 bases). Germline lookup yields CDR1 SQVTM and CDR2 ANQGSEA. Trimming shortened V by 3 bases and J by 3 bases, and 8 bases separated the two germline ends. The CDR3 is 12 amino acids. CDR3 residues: CSVDFGEETQYF. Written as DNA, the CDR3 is TGCAGCGTTGATTTCGGGGAAGAGACCCAGTACTTC.

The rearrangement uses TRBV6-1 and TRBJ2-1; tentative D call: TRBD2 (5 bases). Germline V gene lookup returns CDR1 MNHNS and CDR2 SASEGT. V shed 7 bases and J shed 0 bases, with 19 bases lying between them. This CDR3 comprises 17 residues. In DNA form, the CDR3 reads TGTGCCAGCACCCCAGGCCCAGGTGGGAGCTCCTACAATGAGCAGTTCTTC. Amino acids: CASTPGPGGSSYNEQFF.

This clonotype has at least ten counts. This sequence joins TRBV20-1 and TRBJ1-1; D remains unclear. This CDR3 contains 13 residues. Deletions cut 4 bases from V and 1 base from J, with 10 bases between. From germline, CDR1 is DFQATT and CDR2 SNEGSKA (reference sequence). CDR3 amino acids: CSAIEAGNTEAFF. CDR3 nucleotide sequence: TGCAGTGCTATAGAGGCTGGGAACACTGAAGCTTTCTTT.

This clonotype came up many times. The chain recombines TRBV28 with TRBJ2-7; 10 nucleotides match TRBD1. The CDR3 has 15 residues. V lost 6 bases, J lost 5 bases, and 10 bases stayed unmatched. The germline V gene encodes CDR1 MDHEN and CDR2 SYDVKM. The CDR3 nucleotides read TGTGCCAGCAGCGAGACAGGGGGCTCGGTCCACGAGCAGTACTTC. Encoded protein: CASSETGGSVHEQYF.

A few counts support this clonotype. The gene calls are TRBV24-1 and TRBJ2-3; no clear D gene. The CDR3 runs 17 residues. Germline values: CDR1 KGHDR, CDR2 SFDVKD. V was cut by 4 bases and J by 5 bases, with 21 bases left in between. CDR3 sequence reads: CATSEPHVFWPRDTQYF. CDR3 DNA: TGTGCCACCAGTGAACCCCACGTCTTTTGGCCGAGAGATACGCAGTATTTT.

The CDR3 DNA sequence: TGCAGCGTTGAAGATGTGGGGCAGGGAAGAACCGGGGAGCTGTTTTTT. Its protein product is CSVEDVGQGRTGELFF. The chain combines TRBV29-1 with TRBJ2-2, with a possible D match to TRBD1 (5 bases). The CDR3 extends over 16 amino acids. Deletions cut 0 bases from V and 5 bases from J, with 16 bases between. CDR1 and CDR2 from the germline V gene are SQVTM and ANQGSEA.

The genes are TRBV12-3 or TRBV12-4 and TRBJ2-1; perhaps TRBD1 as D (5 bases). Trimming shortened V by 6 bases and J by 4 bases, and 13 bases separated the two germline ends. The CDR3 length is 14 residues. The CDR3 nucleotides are TGTGCCAGCAGGCCCGCGGCAGGGTACAATGAGCAGTTCTTC. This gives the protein CASRPAAGYNEQFF.

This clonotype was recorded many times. The CDR3 DNA reads as TGTGCCACCAGCAGGTCCACAGGGGCTTTCAACACTGAAGCTTTCTTT. Its protein is CATSRSTGAFNTEAFF. This chain connects TRBV15 to TRBJ1-1; 7 bases fit TRBD1. Germline V gene lookup returns CDR1 LNHNV and CDR2 YYDKDF (reference sequence). J was trimmed by 2 bases and V by 3 bases; bases with no gene match: 9. The CDR3 totals 16 residues.

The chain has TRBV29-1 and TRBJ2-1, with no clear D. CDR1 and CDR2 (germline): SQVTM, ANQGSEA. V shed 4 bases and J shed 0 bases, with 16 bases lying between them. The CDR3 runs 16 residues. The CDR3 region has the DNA TGCAGCGTTGCTAATATTGAGCTTAGCTCCTACAATGAGCAGTTCTTC. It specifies CSVANIELSSYNEQFF.

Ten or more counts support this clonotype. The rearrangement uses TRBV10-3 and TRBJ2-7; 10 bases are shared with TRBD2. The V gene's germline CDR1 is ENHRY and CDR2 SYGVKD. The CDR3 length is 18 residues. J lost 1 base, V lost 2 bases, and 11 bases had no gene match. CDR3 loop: CAISEGTSGVLFSYEQYF. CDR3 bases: TGTGCCATCAGTGAGGGTACTAGCGGGGTCCTCTTTTCCTACGAGCAGTACTTC.

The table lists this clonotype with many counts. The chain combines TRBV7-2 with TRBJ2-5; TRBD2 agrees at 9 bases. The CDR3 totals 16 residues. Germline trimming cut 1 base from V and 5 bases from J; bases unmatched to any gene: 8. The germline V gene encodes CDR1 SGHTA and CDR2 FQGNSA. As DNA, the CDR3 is TGTGCCAGCAGCTTAGGGAAGACTAGCGGTAGGGAGACCCAGTACTTC. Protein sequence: CASSLGKTSGRETQYF.